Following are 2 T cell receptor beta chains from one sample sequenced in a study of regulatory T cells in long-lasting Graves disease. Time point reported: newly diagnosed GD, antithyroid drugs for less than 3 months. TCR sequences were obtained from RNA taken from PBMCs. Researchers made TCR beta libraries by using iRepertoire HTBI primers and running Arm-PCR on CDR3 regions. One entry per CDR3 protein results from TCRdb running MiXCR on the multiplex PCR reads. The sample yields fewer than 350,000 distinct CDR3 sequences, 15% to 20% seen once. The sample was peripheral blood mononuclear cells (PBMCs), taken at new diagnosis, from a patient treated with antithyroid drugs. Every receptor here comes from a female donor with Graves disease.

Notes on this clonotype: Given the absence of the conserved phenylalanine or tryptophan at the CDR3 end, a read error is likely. The CDR3 nucleotides read TGTGCTAGTGGTTTGAAGTTGCTGGGGGTGGCAGCGAGCTCCTACAATGAGCAGTTCATC. Its protein is CASGLKLLGVAASSYNEQFI. The V and J genes are TRBV12-5 and TRBJ2-1; D assignment may be TRBD1 or TRBD2 (5 bases each). The CDR3 sequence is 20 residues long. The germline V and J ends were trimmed by 2 bases and 0 bases, with 23 bases remaining between them. Germline V lookup: CDR1 LGHNT, CDR2 FRNRAP.

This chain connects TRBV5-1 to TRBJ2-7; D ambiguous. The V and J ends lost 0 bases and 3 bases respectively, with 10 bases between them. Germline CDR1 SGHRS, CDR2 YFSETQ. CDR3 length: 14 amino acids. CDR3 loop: CASSLETPFYEQYF. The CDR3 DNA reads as TGCGCCAGCAGCTTGGAGACACCGTTCTACGAGCAGTACTTC. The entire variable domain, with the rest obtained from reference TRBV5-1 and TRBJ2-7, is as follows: KAGVTQTPRYLIKTRGQQVTLSCSPISGHRSVSWYQQTPGQGLQFLFEYFSETQRNKGNFPGRFSGRQFSNSRSEMNVSTLELGDSALYLCASSLETPFYEQYFGPGTRLTVT.